This TCR beta chain was sequenced during a study of blood T cells in healthy people across ages. Then a second PCR, running roughly 7 to 11 cycles, was carried out with a sample-barcoded 5' primer and a J-beta primer mix. TCRdb ran MiXCR on the 5' RACE reads and lists one entry per CDR3 protein. The sample carries approximately 820,000 distinct CDR3 sequences, under 55% recorded once. Germline lookup yields CDR1 MNHEY and CDR2 SVGEGT. The CDR3 contains 13 residues. V was cut by 3 bases and J by 2 bases, with 8 bases left in between. The receptor's source is a man between 60 and 75 years old in good health. The gene calls are TRBV6-2 or TRBV6-3 and TRBJ2-7; unclear D gene. The specimen sequenced was blood. The CDR3 DNA sequence: TGTGCCAGCAGTTATAAGGGCCCCTACGAGCAGTACTTC. It is translated as CASSYKGPYEQYF.